This is a list of T cell receptor beta chains from one sample in a study of cytomegalovirus exposure and HLA in healthy donors. Generated by immunoSEQ multiplex PCR, the TCRdb table keeps only in-frame clones and is missing some. The sample table includes around 140,000 clones. The sequenced sample consisted of PBMCs. These receptors came from a male donor in good health and CMV-seronegative. Each CDR3 is given with its conserved first and last residue. A D gene is named only where the DNA matches it firmly.

CDR3 length: 12; V gene: TRBV19; J gene: TRBJ1-5; D gene: .; CDR3 protein: CASSSHNQPQHF; CDR3 DNA: TGTGCCAGTTCGAGTCACAATCAGCCCCAGCATTTT
CDR3 length: 15; V gene: TRBV5-4; J gene: TRBJ1-2; D gene: TRBD1; CDR3 protein: CASSLDRAGNYGYTF; CDR3 DNA: TGTGCCAGCAGCTTAGACAGGGCGGGGAACTATGGCTACACCTTC
CDR3 length: 11; V gene: TRBV29-1; J gene: TRBJ1-1; D gene: .; CDR3 protein: CSVVQGAEAFF; CDR3 DNA: TGCAGCGTTGTACAGGGCGCTGAAGCTTTCTTT
CDR3 length: 11; V gene: TRBV30; J gene: TRBJ2-1; D gene: TRBD1; CDR3 protein: CACLTGTGQFF; CDR3 DNA: TGTGCCTGCCTTACCGGGACAGGCCAGTTCTTC
CDR3 length: 14; V gene: TRBV6-5; J gene: TRBJ2-5; D gene: TRBD2; CDR3 protein: CASSTRDYQETQYF; CDR3 DNA: TGTGCCAGCAGTACCCGGGACTATCAAGAGACCCAGTACTTC
CDR3 length: 15; V gene: TRBV27; J gene: TRBJ1-1; D gene: .; CDR3 protein: CASTPVGQANTEAFF; CDR3 DNA: TGTGCCAGCACCCCTGTTGGGCAGGCGAACACTGAAGCTTTCTTT
CDR3 length: 15; V gene: TRBV5-1; J gene: TRBJ2-3; D gene: TRBD1; CDR3 protein: CASSSSTGNSDTQYF; CDR3 DNA: TGCGCCAGCAGCTCTTCGACAGGGAATTCCGATACGCAGTATTTT
CDR3 length: 12; V gene: TRBV7-2; J gene: TRBJ1-2; D gene: .; CDR3 protein: CASSFLAKGYTF; CDR3 DNA: TGTGCCAGCAGTTTCCTTGCGAAGGGCTACACCTTC
CDR3 length: 11; V gene: TRBV29-1; J gene: TRBJ1-2; D gene: .; CDR3 protein: CSVAPDYGYTF; CDR3 DNA: TGCAGCGTTGCTCCAGATTATGGCTACACCTTC
CDR3 length: 13; V gene: TRBV7-8; J gene: TRBJ1-2; D gene: .; CDR3 protein: CASSLEEDYGYTF; CDR3 DNA: TGTGCCAGCAGCTTAGAGGAGGACTATGGCTACACCTTC
CDR3 length: 14; V gene: TRBV15; J gene: TRBJ1-2; D gene: .; CDR3 protein: CATSRGRVDYGYTF; CDR3 DNA: TGTGCCACCAGCAGAGGCAGGGTAGACTATGGCTACACCTTC
CDR3 length: 14; V gene: TRBV6-5; J gene: TRBJ2-7; D gene: .; CDR3 protein: CASSPGQNSYEQYF; CDR3 DNA: TGTGCCAGCAGTCCTGGACAGAACTCCTACGAGCAGTACTTC
CDR3 length: 14; V gene: TRBV7-6; J gene: TRBJ2-7; D gene: .; CDR3 protein: CASSLEFRGNEQYF; CDR3 DNA: TGTGCCAGCAGCTTAGAGTTTCGAGGTAACGAGCAGTACTTC
CDR3 length: 18; V gene: TRBV28; J gene: TRBJ2-5; D gene: .; CDR3 protein: CASSSPWDTSDPQETQYF; CDR3 DNA: TGTGCCAGCAGTTCGCCTTGGGACACCTCGGACCCCCAAGAGACCCAGTACTTC
CDR3 length: 13; V gene: TRBV7-3; J gene: TRBJ2-7; D gene: .; CDR3 protein: CASSSTTRNEQYF; CDR3 DNA: TGTGCCAGCAGCTCCACGACTCGGAACGAGCAGTACTTC
CDR3 length: 14; V gene: TRBV6-5; J gene: TRBJ2-7; D gene: TRBD1; CDR3 protein: CASSRPTGDYEQYF; CDR3 DNA: TGTGCCAGCAGTCGTCCGACAGGGGATTACGAGCAGTACTTC
CDR3 length: 14; V gene: TRBV13; J gene: TRBJ2-5; D gene: .; CDR3 protein: CASSWGQDQETQYF; CDR3 DNA: TGTGCCAGCAGCTGGGGACAAGACCAAGAGACCCAGTACTTC
CDR3 length: 14; V gene: TRBV29-1; J gene: TRBJ1-1; D gene: .; CDR3 protein: CSVVPTGWNTEAFF; CDR3 DNA: TGCAGCGTTGTCCCCACAGGGTGGAACACTGAAGCTTTCTTT
CDR3 length: 15; V gene: TRBV7-6; J gene: TRBJ2-7; D gene: TRBD2; CDR3 protein: CASSSGLAGGFEQYF; CDR3 DNA: TGTGCCAGCAGCTCCGGACTAGCGGGAGGTTTCGAGCAGTACTTC
CDR3 length: 17; V gene: TRBV25-1; J gene: TRBJ2-2; D gene: TRBD2; CDR3 protein: CASRGLAGAMNTGELFF; CDR3 DNA: TGTGCCAGCAGGGGACTAGCGGGGGCTATGAACACCGGGGAGCTGTTTTTT
CDR3 length: 13; V gene: TRBV30; J gene: TRBJ2-7; D gene: TRBD1; CDR3 protein: CAWSPDRAGEQYF; CDR3 DNA: TGTGCCTGGAGTCCGGACAGGGCAGGCGAGCAGTACTTC
CDR3 length: 16; V gene: TRBV4-1; J gene: TRBJ2-2; D gene: .; CDR3 protein: CASSQDKALRTGELFF; CDR3 DNA: TGCGCCAGCAGCCAAGATAAGGCCTTGAGGACCGGGGAGCTGTTTTTT
CDR3 length: 14; V gene: TRBV30; J gene: TRBJ1-2; D gene: .; CDR3 protein: CAWKSRRTNYGYTF; CDR3 DNA: TGTGCCTGGAAGTCCAGGCGCACTAACTATGGCTACACCTTC
CDR3 length: 13; V gene: TRBV19; J gene: TRBJ2-7; D gene: .; CDR3 protein: CASSNDRKAEQYF; CDR3 DNA: TGTGCCAGTAGTAATGACAGGAAGGCCGAGCAGTACTTC
CDR3 length: 16; V gene: TRBV27; J gene: TRBJ1-5; D gene: TRBD1; CDR3 protein: CASRATGGFGNQPQHF; CDR3 DNA: TGTGCCAGCAGGGCGACAGGGGGCTTCGGCAATCAGCCCCAGCATTTT
CDR3 length: 13; V gene: TRBV2; J gene: TRBJ1-5; D gene: TRBD1; CDR3 protein: CATQGARNQPQHF; CDR3 DNA: TGTGCCACCCAGGGGGCTCGGAATCAGCCCCAGCATTTT
CDR3 length: 16; V gene: TRBV9; J gene: TRBJ1-4; D gene: .; CDR3 protein: CASSVTPEGSDEKLFF; CDR3 DNA: TGTGCCAGCAGCGTAACCCCAGAGGGAAGCGATGAAAAACTGTTTTTT
CDR3 length: 13; V gene: TRBV18; J gene: TRBJ2-2; D gene: .; CDR3 protein: CASSTGNTGELFF; CDR3 DNA: TGTGCCAGCTCAACAGGGAACACCGGGGAGCTGTTTTTT
CDR3 length: 17; V gene: TRBV5-1; J gene: TRBJ2-6; D gene: .; CDR3 protein: CASSQQPNPSGANVLTF; CDR3 DNA: TGCGCCAGCAGCCAACAGCCTAACCCCTCTGGGGCCAACGTCCTGACTTTC
CDR3 length: 15; V gene: TRBV4-3; J gene: TRBJ2-2; D gene: .; CDR3 protein: CASSQEAHNTGELFF; CDR3 DNA: TGCGCCAGCAGCCAAGAAGCCCACAACACCGGGGAGCTGTTTTTT
CDR3 length: 13; V gene: TRBV5-1; J gene: TRBJ1-2; D gene: .; CDR3 protein: CASSLAGGNGYTF; CDR3 DNA: TGCGCCAGCAGCTTGGCTGGAGGGAATGGCTACACCTTC
CDR3 length: 12; V gene: TRBV5-1; J gene: TRBJ2-5; D gene: .; CDR3 protein: CASSLSGETQYF; CDR3 DNA: TGCGCCAGCAGCCTTAGCGGTGAGACCCAGTACTTC
CDR3 length: 17; V gene: TRBV4-3; J gene: TRBJ2-2; D gene: TRBD2; CDR3 protein: CASSQGPGLAGTGELFF; CDR3 DNA: TGCGCCAGCAGCCAAGGACCGGGACTAGCGGGGACCGGGGAGCTGTTTTTT
CDR3 length: 15; V gene: TRBV5-1; J gene: TRBJ2-7; D gene: TRBD2; CDR3 protein: CASSLAVGGPEEQYF; CDR3 DNA: TGCGCCAGCAGCTTGGCAGTGGGAGGGCCGGAAGAGCAGTACTTC
CDR3 length: 12; V gene: TRBV30; J gene: TRBJ1-1; D gene: TRBD1; CDR3 protein: CAWRGRDSEAFF; CDR3 DNA: TGTGCCTGGAGGGGCCGGGACAGTGAAGCTTTCTTT
CDR3 length: 17; V gene: TRBV9; J gene: TRBJ1-1; D gene: .; CDR3 protein: CASSVGETPVLNTEAFF; CDR3 DNA: TGTGCCAGCAGCGTGGGAGAGACACCTGTCTTAAACACTGAAGCTTTCTTT
CDR3 length: 14; V gene: TRBV30; J gene: TRBJ1-5; D gene: TRBD1; CDR3 protein: CAWSVGQSRKAQHF; CDR3 DNA: TGTGCCTGGAGTGTGGGACAGTCTAGGAAGGCCCAGCATTTT
CDR3 length: 15; V gene: TRBV5-1; J gene: TRBJ2-2; D gene: TRBD1; CDR3 protein: CASSLGQGAVGELFF; CDR3 DNA: TGCGCCAGCAGCCTGGGACAGGGGGCGGTCGGGGAGCTGTTTTTT
CDR3 length: 20; V gene: TRBV29-1; J gene: TRBJ2-6; D gene: TRBD1; CDR3 protein: CSVVRRQGAQEGSGANVLTF; CDR3 DNA: TGCAGCGTTGTCCGTCGACAGGGGGCGCAGGAGGGGTCTGGGGCCAACGTCCTGACTTTC
CDR3 length: 12; V gene: TRBV29-1; J gene: TRBJ2-3; D gene: TRBD1; CDR3 protein: CSTTGVMRTQYF; CDR3 DNA: TGCAGCACCACAGGGGTTATGAGAACGCAGTATTTT
CDR3 length: 15; V gene: TRBV7-3; J gene: TRBJ2-2; D gene: .; CDR3 protein: CASSKSGGRTGELFF; CDR3 DNA: TGTGCCAGCAGTAAGTCGGGGGGCCGCACCGGGGAGCTGTTTTTT
CDR3 length: 14; V gene: TRBV30; J gene: TRBJ1-5; D gene: .; CDR3 protein: CAWSVVTSNQPQHF; CDR3 DNA: TGTGCCTGGAGTGTTGTGACTTCCAATCAGCCCCAGCATTTT
CDR3 length: 14; V gene: TRBV5-3; J gene: TRBJ2-2; D gene: .; CDR3 protein: CARSLDRSTGELFF; CDR3 DNA: TGTGCCAGAAGCTTGGACAGGTCGACCGGGGAGCTGTTTTTT
CDR3 length: 17; V gene: TRBV4-2; J gene: TRBJ1-1; D gene: TRBD1; CDR3 protein: CASSQPGQGPLNTEAFF; CDR3 DNA: TGTGCCAGCAGCCAACCGGGACAGGGGCCACTGAACACTGAAGCTTTCTTT
CDR3 length: 14; V gene: TRBV2; J gene: TRBJ1-2; D gene: TRBD1; CDR3 protein: CASRLGQELYGYTF; CDR3 DNA: TGTGCCAGCAGATTAGGACAGGAACTCTATGGCTACACCTTC
CDR3 length: 16; V gene: TRBV30; J gene: TRBJ1-1; D gene: .; CDR3 protein: CAWRGRGGKGDTEAFF; CDR3 DNA: TGTGCCTGGAGGGGTCGCGGGGGTAAGGGTGACACTGAAGCTTTCTTT
CDR3 length: 15; V gene: TRBV19; J gene: TRBJ1-1; D gene: .; CDR3 protein: CASRRIRDPGTEAFF; CDR3 DNA: TGTGCCAGTAGGAGAATACGGGATCCGGGCACTGAAGCTTTCTTT
CDR3 length: 14; V gene: TRBV4-3; J gene: TRBJ2-7; D gene: .; CDR3 protein: CASSRGISTYEQYF; CDR3 DNA: TGCGCCAGCAGCCGCGGGATTTCGACCTACGAGCAGTACTTC
CDR3 length: 17; V gene: TRBV2; J gene: TRBJ1-1; D gene: TRBD1; CDR3 protein: CASSEAARQGYGTEAFF; CDR3 DNA: TGTGCCAGCAGTGAAGCGGCAAGACAGGGTTACGGCACTGAAGCTTTCTTT
CDR3 length: 14; V gene: TRBV19; J gene: TRBJ2-4; D gene: .; CDR3 protein: CASSRQGSGEIQYF; CDR3 DNA: TGTGCCAGTAGCCGACAGGGATCGGGAGAAATTCAGTACTTC
CDR3 length: 13; V gene: TRBV7-9; J gene: TRBJ1-3; D gene: .; CDR3 protein: CASSSQGESTIYF; CDR3 DNA: TGTGCCAGCAGCTCGCAGGGTGAGAGCACCATATATTTT